The clone carrying this T cell receptor (beta chain) was seen a handful of times. Germline values: CDR1 MNHEY, CDR2 SVGAGI. V was pared by 7 bases and J by 6 bases, with 11 bases of the junction left unmatched. The CDR3 loop spans 15 amino acids. The data originate from a study of blood T cell repertoires in COVID-19. Study-level information: Sample material is recorded as cDNA or gDNA derived from T cells, B-cell-depleted T cells, or PBMCs.

The data were produced by immunoSEQ multiplex PCR, yet TCRdb's version contains in-frame clones alone and is incomplete. The profile shows approximately 250,000 clones, 85% to 90% of them singletons. In assigning cohorts, the study relied on participant-reported clinical history. Input material: PBMCs or T cells enriched from blood (not recorded which). The V and J genes are TRBV6-5 and TRBJ2-2; the match to TRBD2 covers 7 bases. The source of this sequence is a woman aged 25-40 years with acute COVID-19. CDR3 sequence: CASTGGGGSSGELFF. CDR3 sequence (DNA): TGTGCCAGCACCGGCGGGGGTGGATCGTCCGGGGAGCTGTTTTTT.